Shown below are 26 T cell receptor beta chains from a single sample sequenced in a study of shared clonotypes between healthy human individuals. Profiling relied on immunoSEQ multiplex PCR, and the TCRdb table lists in-frame clones only, not all of them. The sample consists of roughly 1 million clones, roughly 70% of them appearing once. Specimen: memory CD4+ T cells sorted from blood. The subset was: CD45RA-negative fraction. The receptors stem from a young man in good health.

This chain links TRBV19 with TRBJ2-2; 11 bases are shared with TRBD1. Germline CDR1 LNHDA, CDR2 SQIVND (reference sequence). V dropped 6 bases and J dropped 4; count of bases not matched to a gene: 4. This CDR3 region has 15 residues. This CDR3 is CASSWGTGGTGELFF. The CDR3 nucleotides are TGTGCCAGTAGCTGGGGGACAGGGGGCACCGGGGAGCTGTTTTTT.

This sequence joins TRBV5-8 and TRBJ1-5; D remains unclear. CDR3 size: 15 residues. Germline assignment: CDR1 SGHTS and CDR2 YDEGEE. V was trimmed by 4 bases and J by 0 bases, leaving 11 bases between them. CDR3 region: CASSTIPNSNQPQHF. CDR3 nucleotide sequence: TGTGCCAGCAGCACGATTCCCAATAGCAATCAGCCCCAGCATTTT.

The chain links TRBV7-2 to TRBJ1-1, with a possible D match to TRBD1 (6 bases). V lost 2 bases to trimming and J lost 6 bases, with 10 bases between them. This CDR3 has 13 residues. CDR1 is SGHTA, CDR2 FQGNSA, per germline. DNA of the CDR3: TGTGCCAGCAGCTTACCAGGGGTCGCTGAAGCTTTCTTT. As protein: CASSLPGVAEAFF.

The chain has TRBV5-4 and TRBJ2-5; 8 positions agree with TRBD2. Trimming removed 0 bases from V and 4 bases from J; junction bases left unmatched: 14. Germline V gives CDR1 SGHNT, CDR2 YYREEE (reference sequence). This CDR3 has 18 amino acids. Here the CDR3 reads CASSLVIAGLSEGETQYF. The CDR3 DNA reads TGTGCCAGCAGCTTGGTAATAGCGGGGCTCTCAGAGGGAGAGACCCAGTACTTC.

The chain has TRBV23-1 and TRBJ2-7, with 9 bases that match TRBD1. TRBV23-1 is an ORF, and what it does is uncertain. There are 18 residues in the CDR3. V dropped 2 bases and J dropped 5; count of bases not matched to a gene: 16. The CDR3 reads CASSQAGDRVRLTDEQYF. CDR3 DNA sequence: TGCGCCAGCAGTCAAGCAGGGGACAGGGTACGCCTTACGGACGAGCAGTACTTC.

The DNA for the CDR3 is TGCGCCAGCAGCTTCACGTTCATGAACACTGAAGCTTTCTTT. This encodes CASSFTFMNTEAFF. The chain couples TRBV5-1 to TRBJ1-1; D unclear. V lost 2 bases and J 0 bases, leaving 8 bases between the germline ends. Germline CDR1 and CDR2: SGHRS and YFSETQ. The CDR3 extends over 14 amino acids.

The sample holds a few counts of this clone. This chain joins TRBV5-4 and TRBJ1-2, with 7 bases that match TRBD1. There are 14 residues in the CDR3. Germline V gene data show CDR1 as SGHNT and CDR2 as YYREEE (reference sequence). J lost 4 bases, V lost 0 bases, and 3 bases had no gene match. As DNA, the CDR3 is TGTGCCAGCAGCTTGGATCCAGGGGGCTATGGCTACACCTTC. It codes for CASSLDPGGYGYTF. Supplemented by reference TRBV5-4 and TRBJ1-2, the full variable domain reads ETGVTQSPTHLIKTRGQQVTLRCSSQSGHNTVSWYQQALGQGPQFIFQYYREEENGRGNFPPRFSGLQFPNYSSELNVNALELDDSALYLCASSLDPGGYGYTFGSGTRLTVV.

V usage is TRBV6-6 and J usage is TRBJ2-1; 9 bases are shared with TRBD2. Germline loops: CDR1 MNHNY, CDR2 SVGAGI (reference sequence). The CDR3 has 14 amino acids. V lost 10 bases, J lost 8 bases, and 12 bases stayed unmatched. In nucleotides, the CDR3 is TGTGCCATCGCCGGGACTAGCTTGGTCGATGAGCAGTTCTTC. Its protein is CAIAGTSLVDEQFF.

J is TRBJ2-7 and V is TRBV11-2; D not certain. CDR3 length: 12 amino acids. Germline V gives CDR1 SGHAT, CDR2 FQNNGV. V shed 2 bases and J shed 6 bases, with 8 bases lying between them. This CDR3 is CASSLQVSEQYF. The CDR3 DNA reads TGTGCCAGCAGCTTACAGGTTAGCGAGCAGTACTTC.

This clone turned up a few times. The chain is built from TRBV28 and TRBJ2-7; tentative D call: TRBD1 (5 bases). The V end was cut by 6 bases, the J end by 2 bases, with 14 bases between. The CDR3 spans 14 residues. Germline V CDR1 and CDR2: MDHEN, SYDVKM. CDR3 loop: CASRPQGPTYEQYF. CDR3 coding DNA: TGTGCCAGCAGACCCCAGGGCCCTACCTACGAGCAGTACTTC.

This rearrangement joins TRBV27 to TRBJ2-7, with D unresolved. The length of the CDR3 is 12 residues. Deletions cut 7 bases from V and 3 bases from J, with 10 bases between. The V gene's germline CDR1 is MNHEY and CDR2 SMNVEV (reference sequence). The CDR3 bases are TGTGCCAGCACCCATGTACACTACGAGCAGTACTTC. Translating it yields CASTHVHYEQYF.

This clone has just a few counts. The V and J genes are TRBV5-1 and TRBJ2-7; D is unclear. Deletions cut 4 bases from V and 2 bases from J, with 16 bases between. The CDR3 is 15 amino acids. The V gene's germline CDR1 is SGHRS and CDR2 YFSETQ. CDR3 nucleotides: TGCGCCAGCAGCCCGAACACAGTCGTTCCCTACGAGCAGTACTTC. It translates to CASSPNTVVPYEQYF.

The CDR3 here is CAITDRELGTEAFF. In DNA form, the CDR3 reads TGTGCCATCACGGACAGGGAACTTGGCACTGAAGCTTTCTTT. The chain links TRBV10-3 to TRBJ1-1; 8 nucleotides align to TRBD1. The length of the CDR3 is 14 residues. The V gene's germline CDR1 is ENHRY and CDR2 SYGVKD. With 7 bases clipped from V and 4 bases from J, the junction kept 8 bases outside the gene matches.

The chain recombines TRBV7-6 with TRBJ2-6, with D perhaps matching TRBD1 (6 bases). The CDR3 has 17 amino acids. CDR1 SGHVS and CDR2 FNYEAQ come from the germline V gene. The V end lost 3 bases, the J end lost 4 bases, and 16 bases lay between the germline ends. The CDR3 is CASSFQSGVSGANVLTF. The DNA for the CDR3 is TGTGCCAGCAGCTTTCAGTCAGGGGTTTCCGGGGCCAACGTCCTGACTTTC. Full variable domain (missing parts from reference TRBV7-6 and TRBJ2-6): GAGVSQSPRYKVTKRGQDVALRCDPISGHVSLYWYRQALGQGPEFLTYFNYEAQQDKSGLPNDRFSAERPEGSISTLTIQRTEQRDSAMYRCASSFQSGVSGANVLTFGAGSRLTVL.

This clone occurred a few times. The chain uses TRBV18 and TRBJ1-6; D perhaps matches TRBD1 (5 bases). The CDR3 totals 15 residues. CDR1 KGHSH and CDR2 LQKENI come from the germline V gene. Trimming removed 1 base at V and 6 bases at J, with 10 bases between. CDR3 bases: TGTGCCAGCTCACCACGGGGGGAACCTAATTCACCCCTCCACTTT. Amino acids: CASSPRGEPNSPLHF.

This chain connects TRBV7-9 to TRBJ2-7, with TRBD1 matching 7 bases. Germline loops: CDR1 SEHNR, CDR2 FQNEAQ (reference sequence). The CDR3 is 15 residues long. V lost 3 bases to trimming and J lost 2 bases; unmatched junction nucleotides: 7. CDR3 loop: CASSLDRDRAYEQYF. The CDR3 nucleotides read TGTGCCAGCAGCTTGGACCGGGACAGAGCCTACGAGCAGTACTTC.

This chain connects TRBV7-9 to TRBJ2-7; D gene unclear. V was trimmed by 3 bases and J by 7 bases, leaving 13 bases between them. Germline V gene sequence: CDR1 SEHNR, CDR2 FQNEAQ (reference sequence). This CDR3 has 13 residues. The CDR3 loop reads CASSFSGSGEQYF. Here the CDR3 DNA reads TGTGCCAGCAGCTTTTCCGGCTCTGGTGAGCAGTACTTC. The whole variable domain, filled in from reference TRBV7-9 and TRBJ2-7, reads DTGVSQNPRHKITKRGQNVTFRCDPISEHNRLYWYRQTLGQGPEFLTYFQNEAQLEKSRLLSDRFSAERPKGSFSTLEIQRTEQGDSAMYLCASSFSGSGEQYFGPGTRLTVT.

This clone was detected only a few times. This chain connects TRBV13 to TRBJ2-7, with 7 positions matching TRBD2. This CDR3 has 16 residues. Germline V gene sequence: CDR1 PRHDT, CDR2 FYEKMQ (reference sequence). V shed 0 bases, J shed 1 base, and the junction held 6 bases outside the gene matches. CDR3 amino acids: CASSLGRGVISYEQYF. CDR3 coding DNA: TGTGCCAGCAGCTTAGGCCGGGGGGTTATTTCCTACGAGCAGTACTTC.

The chain links TRBV25-1 to TRBJ1-6; D is unresolved. In germline, CDR1 is MGHDK, CDR2 SYGVNS. The CDR3 is 16 residues long. Trimming shortened V by 2 bases and J by 4 bases, and 12 bases separated the two germline ends. The CDR3, as DNA: TGTGCCAGCAGTGAAAGCCTTTTGGATTATAATTCACCCCTCCACTTT. It translates to CASSESLLDYNSPLHF.

The chain combines TRBV6-1 with TRBJ2-2; 8 nucleotides agree with TRBD2. CDR3 length: 14 amino acids. V gave up 5 bases and J gave up 5 bases; unmatched junction bases: 4. Germline CDR1 and CDR2: MNHNS and SASEGT. CDR3 sequence reads: CASSHTGGTGELFF. The CDR3 nucleotides read TGTGCCAGCAGTCATACGGGGGGGACCGGGGAGCTGTTTTTT.

CDR3 loop: CASSEGGYNYGYTF. The CDR3 nucleotides are TGTGCCAGCAGTGAGGGCGGATATAACTATGGCTACACCTTC. The V and J genes are TRBV6-1 and TRBJ1-2; D is ambiguous. Trimming left V 3 bases short and J 1 base short, with 9 bases between. This CDR3 is built from 14 residues. CDR1 is MNHNS, CDR2 SASEGT, per germline.

V usage is TRBV7-3 and J usage is TRBJ2-7, with 13 nucleotides matching TRBD2. From germline, CDR1 is SGHTA and CDR2 FQGTGA. The CDR3 is 18 residues long. With 10 bases clipped from V and 5 bases from J, the junction kept 20 bases outside the gene matches. CDR3 residues: CAIRTTSGGAPRSDEQYF. The CDR3 DNA is TGTGCCATTCGAACAACTAGCGGGGGGGCGCCCCGTTCGGACGAGCAGTACTTC. The entire variable domain, with the rest obtained from reference TRBV7-3 and TRBJ2-7, is as follows: GAGVSQTPSNKVTEKGKYVELRCDPISGHTALYWYRQSLGQGPEFLIYFQGTGAADDSGLPNDRFFAVRPEGSVSTLKIQRTERGDSAVYLCAIRTTSGGAPRSDEQYFGPGTRLTVT.

This clone was detected only a few times. The CDR3 loop reads CASSVSQGGEKLFF. DNA of the CDR3: TGTGCCAGCAGCGTCAGCCAGGGGGGGGAAAAACTGTTTTTT. J is TRBJ1-4 and V is TRBV28; TRBD1 agrees at 7 bases. This CDR3 contains 14 residues. The germline CDR1 and CDR2 sequences are MDHEN and SYDVKM. V dropped 6 bases and J dropped 8; count of bases not matched to a gene: 9.

The rearrangement links TRBV4-3 to TRBJ2-4, with D possibly TRBD1 on 5 matching bases. Between the trimmed V and J ends, which lost 0 bases and 6 bases, there was a span of 9 bases. The CDR3 runs 14 residues. Germline V gene lookup returns CDR1 LGHNA and CDR2 YSLEER. The DNA for the CDR3 is TGCGCCAGCAGCCAAGATCCGCAGGGAAACATTCAGTACTTC. It yields the protein CASSQDPQGNIQYF.

The V gene is TRBV4-3, the J gene TRBJ2-4, with D unclear. CDR3 size: 14 residues. The V end lost 4 bases, the J end lost 4 bases, and 11 bases lay between the germline ends. Germline assignment: CDR1 LGHNA and CDR2 YSLEER. DNA of the CDR3: TGCGCCAGCAGCCGGACGGACGGGAAAAACATTCAGTACTTC. It codes for CASSRTDGKNIQYF.

This clone is a singleton in its sample. J is TRBJ2-7 and V is TRBV27, with 10 bases fitting TRBD2. With 5 bases clipped from V and 2 bases from J, the junction kept 3 bases outside the gene matches. CDR3 length: 14 amino acids. Germline assignment: CDR1 MNHEY and CDR2 SMNVEV (reference sequence). The CDR3 loop reads CASSGLAGAYEQYF. The CDR3 DNA sequence: TGTGCCAGCAGTGGGCTAGCGGGAGCCTACGAGCAGTACTTC.